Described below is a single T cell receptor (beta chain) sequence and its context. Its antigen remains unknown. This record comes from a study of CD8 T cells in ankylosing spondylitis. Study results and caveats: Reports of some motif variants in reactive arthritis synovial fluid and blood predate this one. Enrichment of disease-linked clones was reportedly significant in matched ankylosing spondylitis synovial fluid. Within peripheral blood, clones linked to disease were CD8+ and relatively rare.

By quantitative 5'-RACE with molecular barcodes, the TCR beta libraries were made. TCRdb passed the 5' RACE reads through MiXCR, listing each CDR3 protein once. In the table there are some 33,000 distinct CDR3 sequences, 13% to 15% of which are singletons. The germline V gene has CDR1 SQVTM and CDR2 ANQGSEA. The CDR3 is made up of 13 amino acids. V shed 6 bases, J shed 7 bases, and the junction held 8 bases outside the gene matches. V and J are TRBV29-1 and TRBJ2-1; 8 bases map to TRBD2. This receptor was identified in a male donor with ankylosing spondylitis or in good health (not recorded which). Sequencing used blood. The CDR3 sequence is CSVPGLGQNEQFF. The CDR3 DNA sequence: TGCAGCGTCCCGGGACTAGGCCAGAATGAGCAGTTCTTC.